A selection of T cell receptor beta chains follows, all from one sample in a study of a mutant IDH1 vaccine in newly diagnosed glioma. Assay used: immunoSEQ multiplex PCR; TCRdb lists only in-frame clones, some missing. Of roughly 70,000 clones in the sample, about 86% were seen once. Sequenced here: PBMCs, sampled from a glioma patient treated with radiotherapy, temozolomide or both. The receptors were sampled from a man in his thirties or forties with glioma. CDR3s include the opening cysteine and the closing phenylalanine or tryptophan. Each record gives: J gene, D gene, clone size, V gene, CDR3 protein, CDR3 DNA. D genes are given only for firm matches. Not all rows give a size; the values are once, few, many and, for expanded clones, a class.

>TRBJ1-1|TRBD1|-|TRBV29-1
CSALTGVATEAFF
TGCAGCGCCCTGACAGGGGTGGCCACTGAAGCTTTCTTT
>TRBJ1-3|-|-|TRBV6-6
CASSYISTDTIYF
TGTGCCAGCAGTTACATTTCAACGGACACCATATATTTT
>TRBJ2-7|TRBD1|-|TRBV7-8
CASSNQGAREQYF
TGTGCCAGCAGCAATCAGGGGGCGCGAGAGCAGTACTTC
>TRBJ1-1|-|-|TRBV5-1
CASSLGLGIAGTEAFF
TGCGCCAGCAGCTTGGGACTCGGGATTGCCGGCACTGAAGCTTTCTTT
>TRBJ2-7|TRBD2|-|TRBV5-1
CASSPRLAGVSYEQYF
TGCGCCAGCAGTCCTAGACTAGCGGGGGTTTCCTACGAGCAGTACTTC
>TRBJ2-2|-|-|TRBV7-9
CASSLAWSRVLDGELFF
TGTGCCAGCAGCTTAGCGTGGTCGAGGGTTCTCGACGGGGAGCTGTTTTTT
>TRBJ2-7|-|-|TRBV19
CASSSHGGSYEQYF
TGTGCCAGTAGCTCCCACGGGGGTTCCTACGAGCAGTACTTC
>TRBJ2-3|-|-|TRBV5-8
CASSRTGPHTDTQYF
TGTGCCAGCAGCCGTACAGGGCCCCACACAGATACGCAGTATTTT
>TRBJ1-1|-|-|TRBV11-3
CASSLTGTNTEAFF
TGTGCCAGCAGCTTAACGGGGACCAACACTGAAGCTTTCTTT
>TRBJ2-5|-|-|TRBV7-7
CASSQFRGPQETQYF
TGTGCCAGCAGCCAATTCAGGGGCCCCCAAGAGACCCAGTACTTC
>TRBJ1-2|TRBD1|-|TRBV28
CASSTTGGVYGYTF
TGTGCCAGCAGTACAACAGGGGGCGTCTATGGCTACACCTTC
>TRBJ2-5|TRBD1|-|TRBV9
CASSVKGDREETQYF
TGTGCCAGCAGCGTAAAAGGGGACAGAGAAGAGACCCAGTACTTC
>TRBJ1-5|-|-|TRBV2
CASSASRANQPQHF
TGTGCCAGCAGTGCGTCCAGGGCAAATCAGCCCCAGCATTTT
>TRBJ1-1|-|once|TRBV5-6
CASSFPVNTGTTEAFF
TGTGCCAGCAGCTTCCCCGTCAATACAGGGACCACTGAAGCTTTCTTT
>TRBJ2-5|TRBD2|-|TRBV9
CASSVDSLAGGKETQYF
TGTGCCAGCAGCGTAGATTCCCTAGCGGGGGGAAAAGAGACCCAGTACTTC